This T cell receptor beta chain emerged from a study of PD-1 blockade in classical Hodgkin lymphoma. At the level of the study: Nivolumab dosing for patients was 3 mg/kg, administered intravenously every 2 weeks.

Brentuximab vedotin exposure varied among the patients, all of whom had relapsed after autologous stem cell transplantation. General study findings and limits: Patients newly diagnosed and complete responders had comparable baseline diversity. The study found that TCR diversity rose significantly by C4D1 in CD4+ but not CD8+ cells.

Of note for this clone: The antigen is undetermined.

Only in-frame clones appear in the TCRdb table, and some are missing; sequencing was by immunoSEQ multiplex PCR. Among tens of thousands of clones, about three quarters were seen once, and the ten largest hold roughly 40%. CDR3 size: 17 residues. Germline V gene data show CDR1 as SGHTA and CDR2 as FQGNSA. With V trimmed by 3 bases and J by 6 bases, 12 bases remained unmatched. Sequences were derived from peripheral blood mononuclear cells (PBMCs), sampled before the second cycle of nivolumab. The chain couples TRBV7-2 to TRBJ2-1; 9 bases fit TRBD1. The source of this sequence is a human donor with classical Hodgkin lymphoma. The CDR3 DNA sequence: TGTGCCAGCAGCTTTCCTCTTCTCGGGACAGGGTCCAATGAGCAGTTCTTC. Amino acids: CASSFPLLGTGSNEQFF.